These 25 T cell receptor beta chains were all obtained from the same sample, sequenced in a study of shared clonotypes between healthy human individuals. Generated by immunoSEQ multiplex PCR, the TCRdb table keeps only in-frame clones and is missing some. Altogether 2 million to 2.5 million clones are present, approximately 95% being singletons, with the ten largest covering about 1.1%. CD45RO-negative, CCR7-selected cells formed the naive CD8 fraction, which excluded terminally differentiated effector memory CD45RA+ cells. What was sequenced was naive CD8+ T cells sorted from blood. All receptors derive from a young man in good health.

V is TRBV27 and J is TRBJ1-1, with a possible D match to TRBD1 (6 bases). Germline assignment: CDR1 MNHEY and CDR2 SMNVEV (reference sequence). Trimming cost V 3 bases and J 4 bases, with 12 bases left between them. CDR3 length: 14 residues. The CDR3 spells CASSFGRGGTEAFF. In DNA, the CDR3 is TGTGCCAGCAGTTTTGGCAGGGGAGGCACTGAAGCTTTCTTT.

The chain joins TRBV13 to TRBJ2-7; 9 bases align to TRBD2. V was clipped by 7 bases and J by 0 bases; unmatched bases: 7. Germline values: CDR1 PRHDT, CDR2 FYEKMQ (reference sequence). The CDR3 is made up of 15 amino acids. The CDR3 bases are TGTGCCAGCAAATCGGCTAGCGGGAACTCCTACGAGCAGTACTTC. It translates to CASKSASGNSYEQYF.

The gene calls are TRBV6-5 and TRBJ1-2, with D possibly TRBD1 on 6 matching bases. The germline gives CDR1 MNHEY, CDR2 SVGAGI. V was cut by 6 bases and J by 0 bases, with 11 bases left in between. The CDR3 runs 14 residues. This chain's CDR3 is CASSLGQSNYGYTF. For the CDR3, the DNA is TGTGCCAGCAGCCTAGGACAGTCTAACTATGGCTACACCTTC.

The chain combines TRBV10-2 with TRBJ2-1; TRBD2 might be the D (6 bases). Trimming left V 4 bases short and J 3 bases short, with 10 bases between. In germline, CDR1 is WSHSY, CDR2 SAAADI. The CDR3 is 14 amino acids. The CDR3 coding sequence is TGCGCCAGCAGTGCGGCGGGGTACTACAATGAGCAGTTCTTC. This gives the protein CASSAAGYYNEQFF.

This clone occurred a few times. The chain has TRBV9 and TRBJ2-2; D uncertain. This CDR3 spans 13 amino acids. CDR1 is SGDLS, CDR2 YYNGEE, per germline. V lost 6 bases to trimming and J lost 4 bases, with 10 bases between them. CDR3: CASTSKLTGELFF. In nucleotides, the CDR3 is TGTGCCAGCACCTCCAAACTCACCGGGGAGCTGTTTTTT.

This sequence joins TRBV6-5 and TRBJ2-3; no clear D. Deletions cut 0 bases from V and 4 bases from J, with 14 bases between. From germline, CDR1 is MNHEY and CDR2 SVGAGI. The CDR3 consists of 16 residues. This chain's CDR3 is CASSYSAEIMADTQYF. The CDR3 DNA sequence: TGTGCCAGCAGTTACTCGGCGGAAATTATGGCAGATACGCAGTATTTT.

J is TRBJ2-7 and V is TRBV7-9, with unresolved D. V gave up 6 bases and J gave up 0 bases, with 12 bases separating them. Looked up from germline, CDR1 is SEHNR and CDR2 is FQNEAQ (reference sequence). CDR3 size: 14 residues. Here the CDR3 DNA reads TGTGCCAGCAGTCCAGACCCAATCTCCTACGAGCAGTACTTC. Residues: CASSPDPISYEQYF.

The chain employs TRBV27 and TRBJ2-1; 8 bases match TRBD2. V was clipped by 2 bases and J by 10 bases; unmatched bases: 7. Germline V CDR1 and CDR2: MNHEY, SMNVEV (reference sequence). CDR3 length: 14 residues. In DNA, the CDR3 is TGTGCCAGCAGTTTAAATTTAGCGGGGTCGGAGCAGTTCTTC. As protein: CASSLNLAGSEQFF.

The V and J genes are TRBV7-8 and TRBJ2-2; D ambiguous. This CDR3 has 17 residues. Trimming cost V 2 bases and J 0 bases, with 13 bases left between them. Germline CDR1 and CDR2: SGHVS and FQNEAQ. CDR3 in DNA: TGTGCCAGCAGCTTACATGAAACAGTTACGAACACCGGGGAGCTGTTTTTT. Its protein is CASSLHETVTNTGELFF.

This clone is a singleton in its sample. The V call is TRBV5-6, the J call TRBJ1-2; TRBD1 agrees at 8 bases. The CDR3 is made up of 16 amino acids. J lost 6 bases, V lost 4 bases, and 14 bases had no gene match. The germline V gene has CDR1 SGHDT and CDR2 YYEEEE. As DNA, the CDR3 is TGTGCCAGCAGCCCCGGAGATCGGACAGGGCGCGATGGCTACACCTTC. This encodes CASSPGDRTGRDGYTF.

As for this clone: Other DNA sequences from this sample encode an identical CDR3 as well. The chain joins TRBV27 to TRBJ2-7, with D hard to call. In germline, CDR1 is MNHEY, CDR2 SMNVEV (reference sequence). The CDR3 spans 13 residues. The V and J ends lost 5 bases and 2 bases respectively, with 10 bases between them. The CDR3 reads CASSLTATYEQYF. CDR3 nucleotide sequence: TGTGCCAGCAGTCTGACGGCCACCTACGAGCAGTACTTC.

The chain links TRBV6-1 to TRBJ2-1, with D possibly being TRBD1 (5 bases). V was clipped by 0 bases and J by 5 bases, with 8 bases between them. This CDR3 comprises 14 residues. Per germline, CDR1 MNHNS and CDR2 SASEGT. The CDR3 region is CASSEAIQDNEQFF. The CDR3 region has the DNA TGTGCCAGCAGTGAAGCTATACAGGACAATGAGCAGTTCTTC.

This sequence joins TRBV5-4 and TRBJ2-7; D remains unclear. This CDR3 comprises 12 residues. Looked up from germline, CDR1 is SGHNT and CDR2 is YYREEE (reference sequence). The ends were cut back, 4 bases at V and 7 bases at J, with 12 bases in the middle. In DNA, the CDR3 is TGTGCCAGCAGCCCCTGGAGTGGGGAGCAGTACTTC. Translating it yields CASSPWSGEQYF.

About this clone itself: Other DNA sequences from this sample encode an identical CDR3 as well. The chain combines TRBV10-3 with TRBJ2-7, with TRBD2 identical over 7 bases. Germline V gene sequence: CDR1 ENHRY, CDR2 SYGVKD. The CDR3 sequence is 14 residues long. V shed 2 bases and J 0 bases; nucleotides not matched to a gene: 1. CDR3 nucleotide sequence: TGTGCCATCAGTGAGACGGGGGGCTCCTACGAGCAGTACTTC. This gives the protein CAISETGGSYEQYF.

A note on this clone: Other nucleotide sequences from this sample produce the same CDR3. This sequence joins TRBV10-3 and TRBJ2-3; perhaps D is TRBD1 or TRBD2 (5 bases each). V was clipped by 0 bases and J by 0 bases, with 13 bases between them. The CDR3 length is 17 residues. Germline CDR1 is ENHRY and CDR2 is SYGVKD. Here the CDR3 reads CAISESTGTGSTDTQYF. The CDR3 DNA follows: TGTGCCATCAGTGAGTCGACTGGGACGGGGAGCACAGATACGCAGTATTTT.

A single count supports this clone. CDR3 coding DNA: TGCAGCGTTGAAGATGTAGACAGGGGGCATACAGATACGCAGTATTTT. Amino acids: CSVEDVDRGHTDTQYF. The chain links TRBV29-1 to TRBJ2-3; TRBD1 agrees at 10 bases. Germline loops: CDR1 SQVTM, CDR2 ANQGSEA. V shed 0 bases, J shed 3 bases, and the junction held 6 bases outside the gene matches. The CDR3 sequence is 16 residues long.

CDR3 in DNA: TGTGCCAGCACGCCGGGCCGCCTTGTGGAGCTGTTTTTT. Translation: CASTPGRLVELFF. The V and J genes are TRBV7-9 and TRBJ2-2; D remains unclear. V gave up 7 bases and J gave up 10 bases, with 16 bases separating them. The CDR3 is 13 residues long. The germline V gene encodes CDR1 SEHNR and CDR2 FQNEAQ (reference sequence).

This clone has only a few counts. Other DNA sequences from this sample encode an identical CDR3 as well. The chain couples TRBV11-2 to TRBJ1-2; D is unresolved. The CDR3 has 12 residues. V shed 3 bases and J shed 2 bases, with 4 bases lying between them. Germline V gene lookup returns CDR1 SGHAT and CDR2 FQNNGV. The CDR3 DNA follows: TGTGCCAGCAGCTTGGACAACTATGGCTACACCTTC. Protein: CASSLDNYGYTF. Full variable domain (outside the CDR3, taken from reference TRBV11-2 and TRBJ1-2): EAGVAQSPRYKIIEKRQSVAFWCNPISGHATLYWYQQILGQGPKLLIQFQNNGVVDDSQLPKDRFSAERLKGVDSTLKIQPAKLEDSAVYLCASSLDNYGYTFGSGTRLTVV.

The J gene is TRBJ2-7, the V gene TRBV18; TRBD1 might be the D (8 bases). The V end lost 6 bases, the J end lost 3 bases, and 18 bases lay between the germline ends. The CDR3 runs 15 residues. Germline V gene sequence: CDR1 KGHSH, CDR2 LQKENI. DNA of the CDR3: TGTGCCAGCTCCCCCGGACAGGGAGGGGACTACGAGCAGTACTTC. Encoded protein: CASSPGQGGDYEQYF. The variable domain in full, with the rest retrieved from reference TRBV18 and TRBJ2-7, is NAGVMQNPRHLVRRRGQEARLRCSPMKGHSHVYWYRQLPEEGLKFMVYLQKENIIDESGMPKERFSAEFPKEGPSILRIQQVVRGDSAAYFCASSPGQGGDYEQYFGPGTRLTVT.

The chain couples TRBV7-9 to TRBJ2-5, with 7 bases aligning to TRBD2. V trimming: 3 bases; J trimming: 4 bases; junction bases outside the gene matches: 8. Germline CDR1 SEHNR, CDR2 FQNEAQ (reference sequence). The CDR3 runs 15 residues. CDR3 in amino acids: CASSLGGGGGETQYF. In DNA form, the CDR3 reads TGTGCCAGCAGCTTGGGAGGCGGGGGAGGAGAGACCCAGTACTTC.

This chain uses TRBV30 with TRBJ2-3; tentative D call: TRBD2 (5 bases). Germline lookup yields CDR1 GTSNPN and CDR2 SVGIG (reference sequence). The CDR3 runs to 11 residues. The V gene lost 5 bases and the J gene lost 5 bases, with 8 bases spanning the gap. Here the CDR3 reads CAWAEGDTQYF. In nucleotides, the CDR3 is TGTGCCTGGGCCGAGGGAGATACGCAGTATTTT.

This clone showed up just once. The same CDR3 arises from other DNA sequences in this sample as well. The chain joins TRBV10-1 to TRBJ2-1, with D perhaps TRBD2 (5 bases). Trimming took off 6 bases at V and 4 bases at J, with 7 bases between the two ends. This CDR3 has 12 residues. The V gene's germline CDR1 is WNHNN and CDR2 SYGVQD (reference sequence). The CDR3 here is CASSEGYNEQFF. In DNA, the CDR3 is TGCGCCAGCAGCGAGGGTTACAATGAGCAGTTCTTC.

This rearrangement joins TRBV27 to TRBJ2-7; D is undetermined. The CDR3 extends over 13 amino acids. CDR1 is MNHEY and CDR2 is SMNVEV in the germline V gene (reference sequence). V was clipped by 2 bases and J by 3 bases, with 8 bases between them. CDR3 nucleotides: TGTGCCAGCAGTTTAGGGCACCACTACGAGCAGTACTTC. Translating it yields CASSLGHHYEQYF.

The chain employs TRBV7-2 and TRBJ2-2; 9 nucleotides line up with TRBD2. Germline V gene data show CDR1 as SGHTA and CDR2 as FQGNSA. Unmatched junction bases numbered 8, after V lost 5 bases and J lost 10 bases. The CDR3 runs 14 residues. CDR3 nucleotide sequence: TGTGCCAGCAGCCCGATTAGCGGGAGAGTGGAGCTGTTTTTT. It encodes CASSPISGRVELFF.

The genes are TRBV5-4 and TRBJ2-7, with D perhaps TRBD1 or TRBD2 (6 bases each). Trimming took off 0 bases at V and 5 bases at J, with 15 bases between the two ends. From germline, CDR1 is SGHNT and CDR2 YYREEE (reference sequence). This CDR3 contains 15 residues. The CDR3 here is CASSLAGGFIDEQYF. CDR3 coding DNA: TGTGCCAGCAGCTTGGCCGGGGGCTTTATTGACGAGCAGTACTTC.